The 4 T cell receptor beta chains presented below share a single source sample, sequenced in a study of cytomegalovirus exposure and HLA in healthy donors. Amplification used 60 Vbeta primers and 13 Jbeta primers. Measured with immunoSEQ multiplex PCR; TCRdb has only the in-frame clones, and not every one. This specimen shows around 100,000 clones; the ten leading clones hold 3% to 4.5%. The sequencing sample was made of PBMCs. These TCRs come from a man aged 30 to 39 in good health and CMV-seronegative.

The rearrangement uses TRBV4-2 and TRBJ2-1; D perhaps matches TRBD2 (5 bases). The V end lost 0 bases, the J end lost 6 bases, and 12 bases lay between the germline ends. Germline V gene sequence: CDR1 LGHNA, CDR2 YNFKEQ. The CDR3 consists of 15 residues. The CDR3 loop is CASSQDEASLNEQFF. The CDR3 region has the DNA TGTGCCAGCAGCCAAGATGAGGCTAGCCTCAATGAGCAGTTCTTC.

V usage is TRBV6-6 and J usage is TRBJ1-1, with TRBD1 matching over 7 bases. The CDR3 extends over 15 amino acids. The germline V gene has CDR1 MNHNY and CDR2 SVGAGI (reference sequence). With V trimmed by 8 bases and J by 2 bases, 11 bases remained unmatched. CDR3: CASLNGGTANTEAFF. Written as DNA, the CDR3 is TGTGCCAGCCTTAACGGAGGGACAGCCAACACTGAAGCTTTCTTT.

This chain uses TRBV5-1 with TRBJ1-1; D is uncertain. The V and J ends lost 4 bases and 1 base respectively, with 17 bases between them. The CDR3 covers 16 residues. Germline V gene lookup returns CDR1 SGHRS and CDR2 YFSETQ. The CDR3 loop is CASSPAPQPGNTEAFF. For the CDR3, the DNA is TGCGCCAGCAGCCCGGCTCCTCAGCCAGGGAACACTGAAGCTTTCTTT.

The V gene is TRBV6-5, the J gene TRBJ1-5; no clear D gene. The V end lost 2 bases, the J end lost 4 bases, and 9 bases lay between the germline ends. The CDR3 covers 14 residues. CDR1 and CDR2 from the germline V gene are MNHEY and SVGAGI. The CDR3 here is CASSYEGRNQPQHF. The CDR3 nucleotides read TGTGCCAGCAGTTACGAGGGAAGGAATCAGCCCCAGCATTTT.